This T cell receptor beta chain was retrieved from a study of Graves' ophthalmopathy and Graves' hyperthyroidism. Findings of the study overall: In blood appeared most of the expanded thyroid clonotypes whose frequency exceeded 0.001. Discrimination between ophthalmopathy and stable hyperthyroidism by a 13-signature model showed 85% to 90% sensitivity and roughly 80% specificity. The model's prediction of ophthalmopathy progression had around 70% sensitivity and less than 75% specificity.

RNA served as the template for amplifying TCR beta CDR3 regions. The authors performed first-round RT-PCR with HTBI primers and then a second-round multiplex PCR. MiXCR was run by TCRdb on the multiplex PCR reads, yielding one entry per CDR3 protein. The table has roughly 1.1 million distinct CDR3 sequences, 35% to 40% seen once; the top ten hold over 8.5%. This clonotype occurred many times. Its specificity is not known. In this cohort, patients with other autoimmune diseases, uncontrolled infections, pregnancy or lactation were excluded. Trimming removed 5 bases at V and 3 bases at J, with 13 bases between. CDR3 length equals 13 residues. Germline V gene sequence: CDR1 SQVTM, CDR2 ANQGSEA.

The J gene is TRBJ1-1, the V gene TRBV29-1, with D possibly being TRBD1 (5 bases). The origin of this receptor is an adult man with Graves' hyperthyroidism. The specimen was peripheral blood or thyroid tissue (not recorded which). CDR3 coding DNA: TGCAGCGTTACCTCCCGGGGGGACACTGAAGCTTTCTTT. It is translated as CSVTSRGDTEAFF. Filled out from reference TRBV29-1 and TRBJ1-1, the complete variable domain reads SAVISQKPSRDICQRGTSLTIQCQVDSQVTMMFWYRQQPGQSLTLIATANQGSEATYESGFVIDKFPISRPNLTFSTLTVSNMSPEDSSIYLCSVTSRGDTEAFFGQGTRLTVV.